This T cell receptor (beta chain) was sequenced for a study of blood T cell repertoires in COVID-19. Study-level information: The samples span acute and convalescent COVID-19 from the United States, Italy and Spain.

Original processing methods: How many nucleated cells were present was estimated from reference gene primer amplification. Using immunoSEQ multiplex PCR, the repertoire was profiled, and TCRdb retains in-frame clones only, with some absent. V and J calls and clone size come straight from that table; D and trimming were deduced from the DNA. This table holds about 250,000 clones, roughly 86% found once. This clone has only a few counts. Sequencing used peripheral blood. The clonotype comes from a woman of 80 years or more with COVID-19, enrolled during active disease.

The chain's CDR3 is CASTPQGRETQYF. The DNA of the CDR3 is TGTGCCAGCACTCCACAGGGCCGAGAGACCCAGTACTTC. V and J are TRBV2 and TRBJ2-5; D may be TRBD1 (6 bases). The germline gives CDR1 SNHLY, CDR2 FYNNEI. The germline V and J ends were trimmed by 7 bases and 4 bases, with 13 bases remaining between them. The length of the CDR3 is 13 residues.